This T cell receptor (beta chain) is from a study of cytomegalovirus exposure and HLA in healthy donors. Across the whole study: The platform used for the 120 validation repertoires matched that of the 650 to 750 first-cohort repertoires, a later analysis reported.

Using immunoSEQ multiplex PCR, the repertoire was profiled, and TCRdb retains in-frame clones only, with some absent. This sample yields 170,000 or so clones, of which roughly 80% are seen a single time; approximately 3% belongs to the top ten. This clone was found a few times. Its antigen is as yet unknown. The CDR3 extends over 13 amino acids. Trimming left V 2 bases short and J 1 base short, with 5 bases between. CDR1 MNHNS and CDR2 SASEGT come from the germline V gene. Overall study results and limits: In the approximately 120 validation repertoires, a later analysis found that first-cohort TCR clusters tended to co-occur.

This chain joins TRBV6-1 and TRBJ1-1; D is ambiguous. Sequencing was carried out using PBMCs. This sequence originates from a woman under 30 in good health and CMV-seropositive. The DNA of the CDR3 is TGTGCCAGCAGTGAACGGGAGAACACTGAAGCTTTCTTT. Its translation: CASSERENTEAFF.